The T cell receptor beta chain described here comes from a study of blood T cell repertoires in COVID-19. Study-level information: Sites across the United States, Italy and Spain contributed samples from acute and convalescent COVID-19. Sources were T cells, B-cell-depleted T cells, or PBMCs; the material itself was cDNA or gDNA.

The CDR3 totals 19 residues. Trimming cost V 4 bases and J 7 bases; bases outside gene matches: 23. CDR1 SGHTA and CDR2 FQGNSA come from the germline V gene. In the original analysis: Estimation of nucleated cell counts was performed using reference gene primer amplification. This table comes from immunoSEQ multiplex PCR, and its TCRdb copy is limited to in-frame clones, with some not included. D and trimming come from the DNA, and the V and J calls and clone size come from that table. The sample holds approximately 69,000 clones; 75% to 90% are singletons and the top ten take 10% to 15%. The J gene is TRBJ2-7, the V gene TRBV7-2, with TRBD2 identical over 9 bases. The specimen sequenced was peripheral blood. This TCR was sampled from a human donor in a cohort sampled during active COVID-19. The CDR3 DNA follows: TGTGCCAGCAGCTCCGCCCCCGGGACTCGCGGGGGGGGGCGGGGGGAGCAGTACTTC. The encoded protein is CASSSAPGTRGGGRGEQYF.